The entry that follows covers one T cell receptor beta chain sequence. V gave up 0 bases and J gave up 6 bases; unmatched junction bases: 3. CDR3 length: 16 amino acids. Germline CDR1 and CDR2: SGHTA and FQGNSA. Sequencing was performed with immunoSEQ multiplex PCR; in TCRdb, only in-frame clones are kept and a portion is missing. The table includes roughly 40,000 clones, around 90% detected once. This entry belongs to a study of T cell changes during pregnancy in multiple sclerosis. The rearrangement uses TRBV7-2 and TRBJ1-5; TRBD1 agrees at 12 bases. Source: CD4+ T cells from peripheral blood mononuclear cells, taken in the first trimester of pregnancy. The sequence came from a female donor with multiple sclerosis, enrolled in a pregnancy study. CDR3 sequence: CASSLAGTGGSQPQHF. The DNA of the CDR3 is TGTGCCAGCAGCTTAGCGGGGACAGGGGGCAGTCAGCCCCAGCATTTT. Filled out from reference TRBV7-2 and TRBJ1-5, the complete variable domain reads GAGVSQSPSNKVTEKGKDVELRCDPISGHTALYWYRQSLGQGLEFLIYFQGNSAPDKSGLPSDRFSAERTGGSVSTLTIQRTQQEDSAVYLCASSLAGTGGSQPQHFGDGTRLSIL.